One sample yielded the 21 T cell receptor beta chains listed below, sequenced in a study of blood T cell repertoires in COVID-19. The data were produced by immunoSEQ multiplex PCR, yet TCRdb's version contains in-frame clones alone and is incomplete. The sample lists about 190,000 clones, 70% to 90% seen once, with 4.5% to 6% in the top ten. The sample comprised peripheral blood. The receptors here all came from a woman in her 70s with active or convalescent COVID-19.

The gene calls are TRBV6-5 and TRBJ1-1, with D possibly being TRBD1 (5 bases). Trimming took 4 bases from V and 5 from J, leaving 11 bases between them. CDR1 and CDR2 (germline): MNHEY, SVGAGI. The CDR3 runs to 13 residues. CDR3 in amino acids: CASSFAGETEAFF. The CDR3 nucleotides read TGTGCCAGCAGTTTCGCGGGGGAGACTGAAGCTTTCTTT.

In nucleotides, the CDR3 is TGTGCCAGCAGCTCCGGGACACCCAACGCTTTCTTT. Amino acids: CASSSGTPNAFF. V is TRBV6-5 and J is TRBJ1-1; a possible D gene is TRBD1 (6 bases). This CDR3 comprises 12 residues. In germline, CDR1 is MNHEY, CDR2 SVGAGI. The V end was cut by 6 bases, the J end by 11 bases, with 16 bases between.

V and J are TRBV28 and TRBJ2-7; 9 nucleotides line up with TRBD1. Germline lookup yields CDR1 MDHEN and CDR2 SYDVKM. Unmatched junction bases numbered 10, after V lost 10 bases and J lost 6 bases. CDR3 length: 13 amino acids. The CDR3 is CATIRDRASEQYF. The CDR3 DNA reads TGTGCCACTATTCGGGACAGGGCTTCCGAGCAGTACTTC.

The rearrangement uses TRBV18 and TRBJ2-5; the match to TRBD2 covers 9 bases. Germline CDR1 reads KGHSH; CDR2 reads LQKENI. Germline trimming cut 4 bases from V and 5 bases from J; bases unmatched to any gene: 2. The CDR3 covers 13 residues. The CDR3 DNA is TGTGCCAGCTCACTCGGACTAGCGGAGACCCAGTACTTC. Protein sequence: CASSLGLAETQYF. Using reference TRBV18 and TRBJ2-5 for the parts outside the CDR3, the full variable domain is NAGVMQNPRHLVRRRGQEARLRCSPMKGHSHVYWYRQLPEEGLKFMVYLQKENIIDESGMPKERFSAEFPKEGPSILRIQQVVRGDSAAYFCASSLGLAETQYFGPGTRLLVL.

This clone has just a few counts. The V gene is TRBV28, the J gene TRBJ1-2; D unclear. The V gene's germline CDR1 is MDHEN and CDR2 SYDVKM. V lost 7 bases and J lost 2, with 5 bases in between. The CDR3 consists of 11 residues. The CDR3 nucleotides read TGTGCCAGCACATCAAACTATGGCTACACCTTC. It yields the protein CASTSNYGYTF.

This chain connects TRBV28 to TRBJ2-7, with TRBD2 identical over 10 bases. Trimming cost V 2 bases and J 7 bases; bases outside gene matches: 5. Germline CDR1 MDHEN, CDR2 SYDVKM. The CDR3 is 14 residues long. For the CDR3, the DNA is TGTGCCAGCAGTTTACCTAGCGGGAGTGGGGAGCAGTACTTC. Translated: CASSLPSGSGEQYF. Variable domain in full (rest from reference TRBV28 and TRBJ2-7): DVKVTQSSRYLVKRTGEKVFLECVQDMDHENMFWYRQDPGLGLRLIYFSYDVKMKEKGDIPEGYSVSREKKERFSLILESASTNQTSMYLCASSLPSGSGEQYFGPGTRLTVT.

This chain links TRBV27 with TRBJ2-2; a possible D gene is TRBD1 (6 bases). The length of the CDR3 is 14 residues. In germline, CDR1 is MNHEY, CDR2 SMNVEV (reference sequence). The V end was cut by 6 bases, the J end by 2 bases, with 10 bases between. This CDR3 is CASRGGANTGELFF. In DNA, the CDR3 is TGTGCCAGCAGAGGGGGAGCAAACACCGGGGAGCTGTTTTTT.

This clone was picked up a small number of times. V and J are TRBV4-1 and TRBJ2-7; the match to TRBD2 covers 8 bases. V lost 4 bases and J lost 0; bases outside the gene matches: 5. This CDR3 is 15 amino acids long. CDR1 and CDR2 (germline): MGHRA, YSYEKL. The CDR3 nucleotides read TGCGCCAGCAGCCCCCGACTAGCGATCTCCTACGAGCAGTACTTC. Translated: CASSPRLAISYEQYF.

This chain uses TRBV5-1 with TRBJ1-4, with D maybe TRBD1 (5 bases). In germline, CDR1 is SGHRS, CDR2 YFSETQ. V was trimmed by 0 bases and J by 0 bases, leaving 18 bases between them. This CDR3 spans 19 amino acids. CDR3 sequence: CASSLARWGGGSTNEKLFF. CDR3 coding DNA: TGCGCCAGCAGCTTGGCTCGGTGGGGCGGGGGTTCAACTAATGAAAAACTGTTTTTT.

This clone was seen just once. This sequence joins TRBV5-1 and TRBJ1-3; weak D call: TRBD1 (6 bases). V lost 1 base and J lost 6, with 17 bases in between. The CDR3 has 16 amino acids. Germline CDR1 SGHRS, CDR2 YFSETQ. CDR3 residues: CASSLRGNVELNTIYF. CDR3 nucleotides: TGCGCCAGCAGCTTGAGGGGGAATGTTGAATTAAACACCATATATTTT.

The chain employs TRBV15 and TRBJ2-3, with 9 bases that match TRBD2. The length of the CDR3 is 16 residues. Germline CDR1 and CDR2: LNHNV and YYDKDF (reference sequence). With V trimmed by 3 bases and J by 1 base, 5 bases remained unmatched. CDR3 amino acids: CATSRLSGSGTDTQYF. CDR3 bases: TGTGCCACCAGCAGGCTTAGCGGGAGTGGCACAGATACGCAGTATTTT.

This clone has more than one count but fewer than ten. The chain carries TRBV2 and TRBJ2-2; 8 positions match TRBD2. Germline loops: CDR1 SNHLY, CDR2 FYNNEI. The CDR3 has 15 residues. V shed 5 bases and J 5 bases; nucleotides not matched to a gene: 7. The CDR3, as DNA: TGTGCCAGCAGTCCGACTAGCGTTACTACCGGGGAGCTGTTTTTT. Amino acid sequence: CASSPTSVTTGELFF. Variable domain in full (rest from reference TRBV2 and TRBJ2-2): EPEVTQTPSHQVTQMGQEVILRCVPISNHLYFYWYRQILGQKVEFLVSFYNNEISEKSEIFDDQFSVERPDGSNFTLKIRSTKLEDSAMYFCASSPTSVTTGELFFGEGSRLTVL.

V usage is TRBV7-2 and J usage is TRBJ1-1; 8 positions match TRBD1. The CDR3 runs to 14 residues. V gave up 2 bases and J gave up 4 bases; unmatched junction bases: 3. Germline assignment: CDR1 SGHTA and CDR2 FQGNSA. CDR3 residues: CASSLQGAATEAFF. For the CDR3, the DNA is TGTGCCAGCAGCTTACAGGGGGCGGCCACTGAAGCTTTCTTT. Full variable domain (rest looked up from reference TRBV7-2 and TRBJ1-1): GAGVSQSPSNKVTEKGKDVELRCDPISGHTALYWYRQSLGQGLEFLIYFQGNSAPDKSGLPSDRFSAERTGGSVSTLTIQRTQQEDSAVYLCASSLQGAATEAFFGQGTRLTVV.

The chain carries TRBV4-2 and TRBJ2-3; D ambiguous. The CDR3 has 16 residues. The V gene's germline CDR1 is LGHNA and CDR2 YNFKEQ. Trimming left V 0 bases short and J 0 bases short, with 10 bases between. The CDR3 is CASSQERHFSTDTQYF. As DNA, the CDR3 is TGTGCCAGCAGCCAAGAGAGACACTTCAGCACAGATACGCAGTATTTT.

The chain has TRBV5-1 and TRBJ1-1; D not certain. This CDR3 spans 14 amino acids. CDR1 SGHRS and CDR2 YFSETQ come from the germline V gene. Between the trimmed V and J ends, which lost 2 bases and 1 base, there was a span of 9 bases. The CDR3 spells CASSLMVGNTEAFF. CDR3 nucleotides: TGCGCCAGCAGCTTAATGGTCGGGAACACTGAAGCTTTCTTT. Full variable domain (outside the CDR3, taken from reference TRBV5-1 and TRBJ1-1): KAGVTQTPRYLIKTRGQQVTLSCSPISGHRSVSWYQQTPGQGLQFLFEYFSETQRNKGNFPGRFSGRQFSNSRSEMNVSTLELGDSALYLCASSLMVGNTEAFFGQGTRLTVV.

This rearrangement joins TRBV5-1 to TRBJ1-5; TRBD1 is a possible D gene (6 bases). CDR1 and CDR2 from the germline V gene are SGHRS and YFSETQ. Trimming stripped 4 bases from V and 0 bases from J, with 8 bases between. The CDR3 spans 14 residues. The CDR3 DNA reads as TGCGCCAGCAGCGTGGACAGTAGCAATCAGCCCCAGCATTTT. It specifies CASSVDSSNQPQHF.

This chain joins TRBV30 and TRBJ2-1; TRBD2 matches at 7 bases. The J segment lost 10 bases and the V segment lost 1 base, leaving 13 bases of the junction unmatched. The CDR3 spans 15 residues. CDR1 and CDR2 from the germline V gene are GTSNPN and SVGIG (reference sequence). The CDR3 reads CAWSDRAGASEEQFF. The CDR3, as DNA: TGTGCCTGGAGTGACCGTGCGGGAGCTTCCGAGGAGCAGTTCTTC. The full variable domain, completed using reference TRBV30 and TRBJ2-1, is SQTIHQWPATLVQPVGSPLSLECTVEGTSNPNLYWYRQAAGRGLQLLFYSVGIGQISSEVPQNLSASRPQDRQFILSSKKLLLSDSGFYLCAWSDRAGASEEQFFGPGTRLTVL.

The chain combines TRBV18 with TRBJ2-7, with 8 bases aligning to TRBD2. J was trimmed by 1 base and V by 3 bases; bases with no gene match: 8. CDR1 and CDR2 from the germline V gene are KGHSH and LQKENI. The CDR3 is 16 residues long. The CDR3 nucleotides read TGTGCCAGCTCACCGTCTAGTAGCGGGGCATCCTACGAGCAGTACTTC. As protein: CASSPSSSGASYEQYF.

The CDR3: CASSLGTTGELFF. DNA for the CDR3: TGCGCCAGCAGCTTGGGTACAACCGGGGAGCTGTTTTTT. This chain joins TRBV5-1 and TRBJ2-2; D gene ambiguous. The CDR3 runs to 13 residues. Between the trimmed V and J ends, which lost 0 bases and 5 bases, there was a span of 5 bases. Germline values: CDR1 SGHRS, CDR2 YFSETQ.

V usage is TRBV5-5 and J usage is TRBJ2-1, with 8 bases that match TRBD1. This CDR3 has 15 amino acids. V trimming: 4 bases; J trimming: 5 bases; junction bases outside the gene matches: 8. CDR1 SGHKS and CDR2 YYEKEE come from the germline V gene (reference sequence). The CDR3, as DNA: TGTGCCAGCAGCCCCCGGGACAGGAGGAACAATGAGCAGTTCTTC. Translating gives CASSPRDRRNNEQFF.

V usage is TRBV5-4 and J usage is TRBJ2-7; D gene uncertain. The CDR3 covers 13 residues. The V gene's germline CDR1 is SGHNT and CDR2 YYREEE (reference sequence). Trimming cost V 0 bases and J 3 bases, with 7 bases left between them. CDR3 amino acids: CASSLGGIYEQYF. The CDR3, as DNA: TGTGCCAGCAGCTTGGGCGGAATCTACGAGCAGTACTTC.